This TCR beta chain was sequenced during a study of cytomegalovirus exposure and HLA in healthy donors. Study-wide context: Of some 360 genotyped donors, 81% clustered with self-reported Caucasian donors.

A word on this clone: No antigen is known for it.

Germline V gene sequence: CDR1 KGHSH, CDR2 LQKENI. The CDR3 loop spans 14 amino acids. V was pared by 6 bases and J by 7 bases, with 18 bases between. PCR was performed using 60 Vbeta and 13 Jbeta primers. The table came from immunoSEQ multiplex PCR; TCRdb's copy has only in-frame clones and leaves some out. The table records under 150,000 clones, around 84% of them present only once. These donors counted as nominally healthy when sampled, but unrecorded immune exposures were likely. Study findings and constraints: Later analysis identified 17,000 or so TCR beta sequences associated with HLA alleles, using a false discovery rate threshold of 0.05.

The TCR sequence derives from a man in his fifties or sixties in good health and CMV-seronegative. This chain links TRBV18 with TRBJ1-1, with TRBD1 as a possible D gene (6 bases). Sequencing was carried out using PBMCs. CDR3 nucleotides: TGTGCCAGCTCCGCGAACAGGGAATTGTTTGAAGCTTTCTTT. It encodes CASSANRELFEAFF.